The 16 T cell receptor beta chains in this list originate from one sample, sequenced in a study of blood T cell repertoires in COVID-19. Produced via immunoSEQ multiplex PCR; TCRdb's table is partial and in-frame only. The sample has 57,000 or so clones, 86% seen once; the top ten hold around 15%. The material sequenced was peripheral blood. The origin of the receptors is a human donor in a cohort sampled during active COVID-19.

The chain carries TRBV5-5 and TRBJ1-4, with 8 bases matching TRBD1. Germline CDR1 reads SGHKS; CDR2 reads YYEKEE (reference sequence). V dropped 7 bases and J dropped 0; count of bases not matched to a gene: 8. The CDR3 runs to 16 residues. The CDR3 is CASCRQGPPTNEKLFF. The CDR3 region has the DNA TGTGCCAGCTGTCGACAGGGGCCTCCAACTAATGAAAAACTGTTTTTT.

This sequence joins TRBV18 and TRBJ1-4; 8 bases map to TRBD1. Germline V gene data show CDR1 as KGHSH and CDR2 as LQKENI. This CDR3 has 16 amino acids. The trim removed 1 base at V and 5 bases at J, leaving 6 bases unmatched. The CDR3 spells CASSPRSWTGNEKLFF. In nucleotides, the CDR3 is TGTGCCAGCTCACCACGTTCTTGGACAGGGAATGAAAAACTGTTTTTT.

The CDR3 sequence is CASSLGRGTYNEQFF. The CDR3 nucleotides are TGTGCCAGCAGCTTAGGCAGGGGAACCTACAATGAGCAGTTCTTC. This chain uses TRBV7-2 with TRBJ2-1; perhaps TRBD1 as D (6 bases). Trimming took off 1 base at V and 2 bases at J, with 9 bases between the two ends. The CDR3 runs to 15 residues. Germline CDR1 and CDR2: SGHTA and FQGNSA.

This rearrangement joins TRBV11-3 to TRBJ2-2; 9 bases agree with TRBD1. Germline V lookup: CDR1 SGHNT, CDR2 YENEEA. J gave up 4 bases and V 3 bases, and 12 bases lay outside the gene matches. The CDR3 runs 18 residues. In nucleotides, the CDR3 is TGTGCCAGCAGCTTCCCCCGGAGGGGACAGGGCTCCACCGGGGAGCTGTTTTTT. Its translation is CASSFPRRGQGSTGELFF.

The chain links TRBV28 to TRBJ2-4, with TRBD1 matching 9 bases. The CDR3 is 13 residues long. J lost 9 bases, V lost 5 bases, and 5 bases had no gene match. Germline values: CDR1 MDHEN, CDR2 SYDVKM. DNA of the CDR3: TGTGCCAGCAGTCAACAGGGGGCGGCCATTCAGTACTTC. Translation: CASSQQGAAIQYF.

This clone was observed once. This rearrangement joins TRBV7-3 to TRBJ2-1, with TRBD2 matching 11 bases. The CDR3 contains 16 residues. Per the germline V gene, CDR1 is SGHTA and CDR2 is FQGTGA. With 5 bases clipped from V and 4 bases from J, the junction kept 7 bases outside the gene matches. As DNA, the CDR3 is TGTGCCAGCAGCAGAAGCGGGACTAGCGGTTACAATGAGCAGTTCTTC. Protein: CASSRSGTSGYNEQFF.

The CDR3 nucleotides are TGTGCCAGCAGCCCGACTCTCCCGAACACCGGGGAGCTGTTTTTT. The encoded protein is CASSPTLPNTGELFF. The genes are TRBV7-3 and TRBJ2-2; D is unclear. Trimming pared 5 bases from V and 0 bases from J, leaving 10 bases between. In germline, CDR1 is SGHTA, CDR2 FQGTGA. The CDR3 runs 15 residues.

This chain links TRBV27 with TRBJ1-1; D gene unclear. Germline CDR1 is MNHEY and CDR2 is SMNVEV (reference sequence). Trimming pared 3 bases from V and 5 bases from J, leaving 10 bases between. The CDR3 covers 13 residues. The CDR3 loop reads CASSFYAATEAFF. CDR3 coding DNA: TGTGCCAGCAGTTTTTACGCGGCAACTGAAGCTTTCTTT.

V and J are TRBV5-6 and TRBJ1-4; a possible D gene is TRBD1 (5 bases). This CDR3 is 14 amino acids long. V was shortened by 4 bases and J by 7 bases, with 14 bases between the two germline ends. Germline assignment: CDR1 SGHDT and CDR2 YYEEEE. This CDR3 is CASSPTGASEKLFF. The DNA of the CDR3 is TGTGCCAGCAGCCCCACAGGTGCAAGTGAAAAACTGTTTTTT. Full variable domain (remainder filled in from reference TRBV5-6 and TRBJ1-4): DAGVTQSPTHLIKTRGQQVTLRCSPKSGHDTVSWYQQALGQGPQFIFQYYEEEERQRGNFPDRFSGHQFPNYSSELNVNALLLGDSALYLCASSPTGASEKLFFGSGTQLSVL.

This chain links TRBV5-1 with TRBJ1-5, with TRBD1 matching over 9 bases. This CDR3 contains 15 residues. The ends lost 4 bases at V and 1 base at J; junction bases unmatched: 3. The germline V gene has CDR1 SGHRS and CDR2 YFSETQ. CDR3 nucleotides: TGCGCCAGCAGCCCGGACAGGGGAAGCAATCAGCCCCAGCATTTT. Translated, it gives CASSPDRGSNQPQHF. The entire variable domain, with the rest obtained from reference TRBV5-1 and TRBJ1-5, is as follows: KAGVTQTPRYLIKTRGQQVTLSCSPISGHRSVSWYQQTPGQGLQFLFEYFSETQRNKGNFPGRFSGRQFSNSRSEMNVSTLELGDSALYLCASSPDRGSNQPQHFGDGTRLSIL.

V gene TRBV6-2 or TRBV6-3 combines with J gene TRBJ2-5; TRBD2 matches at 7 bases. The length of the CDR3 is 15 residues. V shed 2 bases and J 4 bases; nucleotides not matched to a gene: 7. Germline CDR1 is MNHEY and CDR2 is SVGEGT. CDR3 sequence reads: CASSYGTGRGETQYF. In DNA form, the CDR3 reads TGTGCCAGCAGTTACGGGACGGGGAGGGGAGAGACCCAGTACTTC.

The chain links TRBV16 to TRBJ2-6, with TRBD2 as a possible D gene (5 bases). The V gene lost 5 bases and the J gene lost 0 bases, with 11 bases spanning the gap. Germline assignment: CDR1 KGHSY and CDR2 FQNENV. CDR3 length: 16 amino acids. The CDR3 region has the DNA TGTGCCAGCAGCGGACTGGGTAGCTCTGGGGCCAACGTCCTGACTTTC. This codes for CASSGLGSSGANVLTF.

The V and J genes are TRBV7-2 and TRBJ2-1; 8 bases are a match to TRBD2. This CDR3 comprises 16 residues. V dropped 2 bases and J dropped 6; count of bases not matched to a gene: 9. Germline CDR1 reads SGHTA; CDR2 reads FQGNSA. The CDR3 loop is CASSLYGPGRGNEQFF. The CDR3, as DNA: TGTGCCAGCAGCTTATACGGGCCCGGGAGGGGCAATGAGCAGTTCTTC.

The genes are TRBV3-1 (or the pseudogene TRBV3-2) and TRBJ2-3, with 11 nucleotides matching TRBD2. CDR3 length: 16 amino acids. Trimming removed 0 bases from V and 5 bases from J; junction bases left unmatched: 4. Germline CDR1 and CDR2: LGHDT and YNNKEL (reference sequence). This chain's CDR3 is CASSQDSGRAVDTQYF. In nucleotides, the CDR3 is TGTGCCAGCAGCCAAGATAGCGGGAGGGCCGTAGATACGCAGTATTTT.

The V and J genes are TRBV10-3 and TRBJ1-3; 8 bases fit TRBD1. CDR1 and CDR2 from the germline V gene are ENHRY and SYGVKD. This CDR3 has 13 residues. V shed 6 bases, J shed 3 bases, and the junction held 1 base outside the gene matches. The CDR3 DNA sequence: TGTGCCATCAGGGGACAGGATGGAAACACCATATATTTT. It translates to CAIRGQDGNTIYF.

Here the CDR3 reads CASNRDSKNYGYTF. The CDR3 nucleotides are TGTGCCAGCAACAGGGACAGTAAAAACTATGGCTACACCTTC. This rearrangement joins TRBV6-5 to TRBJ1-2; TRBD1 aligns across 7 bases. Germline V gene sequence: CDR1 MNHEY, CDR2 SVGAGI. Trimming at V came to 7 bases and at J to 2 bases, leaving 7 bases not matched to a gene. The CDR3 is made up of 14 amino acids.